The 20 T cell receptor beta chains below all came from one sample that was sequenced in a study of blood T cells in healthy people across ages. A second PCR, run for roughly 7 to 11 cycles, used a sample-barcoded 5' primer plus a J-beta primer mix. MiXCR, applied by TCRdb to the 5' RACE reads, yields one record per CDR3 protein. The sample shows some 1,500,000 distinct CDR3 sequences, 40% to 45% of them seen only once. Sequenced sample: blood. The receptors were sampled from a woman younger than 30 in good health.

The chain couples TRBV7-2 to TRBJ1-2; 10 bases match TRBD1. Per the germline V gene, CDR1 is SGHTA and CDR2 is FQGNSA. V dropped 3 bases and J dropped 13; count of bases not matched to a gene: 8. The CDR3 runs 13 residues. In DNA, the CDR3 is TGTGCCAGCAGCTTTAAGACAGGGGGCTTGATCACCTTC. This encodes CASSFKTGGLITF.

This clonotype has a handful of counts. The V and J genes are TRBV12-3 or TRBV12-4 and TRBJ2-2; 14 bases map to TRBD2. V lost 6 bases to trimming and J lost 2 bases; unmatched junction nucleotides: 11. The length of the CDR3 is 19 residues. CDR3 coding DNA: TGTGCCAGCAGAGGGACTAGCGGGGGCCATATTACCAACACCGGGGAGCTGTTTTTT. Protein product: CASRGTSGGHITNTGELFF.

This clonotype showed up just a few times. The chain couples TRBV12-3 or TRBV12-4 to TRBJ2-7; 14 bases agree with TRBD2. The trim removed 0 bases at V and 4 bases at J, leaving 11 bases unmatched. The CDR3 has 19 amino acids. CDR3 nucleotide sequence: TGTGCCAGCAGTTTAGCCAAACGGGGACTAGCGGGAGTCGATTACGAGCAGTACTTC. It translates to CASSLAKRGLAGVDYEQYF.

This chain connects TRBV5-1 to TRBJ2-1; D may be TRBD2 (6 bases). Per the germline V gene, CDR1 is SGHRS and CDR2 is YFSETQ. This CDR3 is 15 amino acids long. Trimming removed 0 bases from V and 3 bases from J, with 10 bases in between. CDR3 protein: CASSLVTAGYNEQFF. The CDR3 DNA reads TGCGCCAGCAGCTTGGTTACAGCGGGCTACAATGAGCAGTTCTTC. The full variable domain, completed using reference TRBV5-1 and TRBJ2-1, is KAGVTQTPRYLIKTRGQQVTLSCSPISGHRSVSWYQQTPGQGLQFLFEYFSETQRNKGNFPGRFSGRQFSNSRSEMNVSTLELGDSALYLCASSLVTAGYNEQFFGPGTRLTVL.

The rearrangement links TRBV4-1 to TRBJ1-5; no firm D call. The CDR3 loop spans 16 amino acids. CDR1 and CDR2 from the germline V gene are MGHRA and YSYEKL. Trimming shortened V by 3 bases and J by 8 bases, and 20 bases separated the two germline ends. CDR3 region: CASSHLNEGSGEPQHF. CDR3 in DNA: TGCGCCAGCAGCCACCTCAATGAGGGCAGTGGGGAGCCCCAGCATTTT.

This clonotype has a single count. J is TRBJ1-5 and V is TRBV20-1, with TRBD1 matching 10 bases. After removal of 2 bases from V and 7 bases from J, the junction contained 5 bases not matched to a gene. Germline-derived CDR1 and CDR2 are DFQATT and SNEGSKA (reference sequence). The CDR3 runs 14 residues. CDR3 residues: CSARKTGGWQPQHF. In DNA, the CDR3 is TGCAGTGCTAGAAAGACAGGGGGCTGGCAGCCCCAGCATTTT.

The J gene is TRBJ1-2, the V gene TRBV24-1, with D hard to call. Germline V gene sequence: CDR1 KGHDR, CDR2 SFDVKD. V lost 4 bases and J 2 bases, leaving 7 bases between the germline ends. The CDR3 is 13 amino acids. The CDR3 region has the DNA TGTGCCACCAGTGAGGGAGCGAACTATGGCTACACCTTC. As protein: CATSEGANYGYTF.

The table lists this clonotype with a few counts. The CDR3 loop is CASSWANSYEQYF. As DNA, the CDR3 is TGTGCCAGCAGTTGGGCCAACTCCTACGAGCAGTACTTC. This chain links TRBV27 with TRBJ2-7; D uncertain. Trimming took 4 bases from V and 0 from J, leaving 7 bases between them. Per the germline V gene, CDR1 is MNHEY and CDR2 is SMNVEV (reference sequence). CDR3 length: 13 amino acids.

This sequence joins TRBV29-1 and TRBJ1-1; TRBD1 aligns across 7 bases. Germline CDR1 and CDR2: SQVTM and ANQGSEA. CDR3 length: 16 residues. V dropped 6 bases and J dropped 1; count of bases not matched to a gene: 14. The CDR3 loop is CSVPTTPGQQNTEAFF. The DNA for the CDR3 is TGCAGCGTCCCAACCACGCCGGGACAGCAGAACACTGAAGCTTTCTTT.

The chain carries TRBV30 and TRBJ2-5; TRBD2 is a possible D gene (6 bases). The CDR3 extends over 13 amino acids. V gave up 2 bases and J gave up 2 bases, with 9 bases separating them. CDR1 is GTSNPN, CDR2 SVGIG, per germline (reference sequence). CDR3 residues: CAWSQGLQETQYF. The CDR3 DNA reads TGTGCCTGGAGTCAGGGACTTCAAGAGACCCAGTACTTC.

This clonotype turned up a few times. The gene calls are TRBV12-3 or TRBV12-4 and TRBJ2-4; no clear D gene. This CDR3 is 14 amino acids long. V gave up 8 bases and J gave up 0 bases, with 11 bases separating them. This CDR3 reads CASSMGLAKNIQYF. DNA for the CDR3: TGTGCCAGCTCCATGGGATTAGCCAAAAACATTCAGTACTTC.

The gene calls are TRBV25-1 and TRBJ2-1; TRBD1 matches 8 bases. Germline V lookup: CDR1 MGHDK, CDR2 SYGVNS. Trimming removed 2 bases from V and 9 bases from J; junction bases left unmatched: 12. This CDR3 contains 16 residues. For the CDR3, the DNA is TGTGCCAGCAGTGAACCTGGGACAGGCTCGTCGGCTGAGCAGTTCTTC. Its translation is CASSEPGTGSSAEQFF.

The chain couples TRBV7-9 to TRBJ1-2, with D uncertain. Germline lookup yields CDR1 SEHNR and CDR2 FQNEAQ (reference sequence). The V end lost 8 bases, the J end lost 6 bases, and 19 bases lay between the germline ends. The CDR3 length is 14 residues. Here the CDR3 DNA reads TGTGCCAGCCGTTCTGCCAGCCAGAAGGATGGCTACACCTTC. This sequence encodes CASRSASQKDGYTF.

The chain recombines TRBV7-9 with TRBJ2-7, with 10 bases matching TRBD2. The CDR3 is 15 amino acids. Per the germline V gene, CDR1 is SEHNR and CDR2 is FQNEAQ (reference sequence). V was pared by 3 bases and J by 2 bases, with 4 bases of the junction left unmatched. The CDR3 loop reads CASSFGLADAYEQYF. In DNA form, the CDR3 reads TGTGCCAGCAGCTTTGGACTAGCGGATGCCTACGAGCAGTACTTC.

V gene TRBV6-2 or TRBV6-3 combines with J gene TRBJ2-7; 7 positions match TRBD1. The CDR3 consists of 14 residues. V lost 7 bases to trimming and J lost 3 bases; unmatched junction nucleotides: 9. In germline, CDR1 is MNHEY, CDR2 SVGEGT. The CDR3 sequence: CASTLTGSLYEQYF. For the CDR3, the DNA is TGTGCCAGCACCCTGACAGGGTCGCTCTACGAGCAGTACTTC.

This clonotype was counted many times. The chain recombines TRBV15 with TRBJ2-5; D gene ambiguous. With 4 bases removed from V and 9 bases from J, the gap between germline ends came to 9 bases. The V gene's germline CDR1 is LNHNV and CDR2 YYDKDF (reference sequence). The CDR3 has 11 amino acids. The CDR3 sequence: CATSTGSAQYF. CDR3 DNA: TGTGCCACCAGCACCGGTTCGGCCCAGTACTTC.

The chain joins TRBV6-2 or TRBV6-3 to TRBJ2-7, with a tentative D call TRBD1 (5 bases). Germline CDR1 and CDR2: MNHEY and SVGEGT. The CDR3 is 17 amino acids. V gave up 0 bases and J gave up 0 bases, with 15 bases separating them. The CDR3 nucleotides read TGTGCCAGCAGTTACTCGAATGGGGCAGGACGCTCCTACGAGCAGTACTTC. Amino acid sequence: CASSYSNGAGRSYEQYF.

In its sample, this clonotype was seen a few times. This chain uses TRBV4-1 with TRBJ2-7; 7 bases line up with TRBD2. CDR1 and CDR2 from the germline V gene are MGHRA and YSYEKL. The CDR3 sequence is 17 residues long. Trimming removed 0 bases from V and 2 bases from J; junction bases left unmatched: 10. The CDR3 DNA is TGCGCCAGCAGCCAAGATGGGGAGGGGAGGTTAACCTACGAGCAGTACTTC. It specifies CASSQDGEGRLTYEQYF.

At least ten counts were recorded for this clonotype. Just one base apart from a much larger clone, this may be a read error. Here the CDR3 DNA reads TGTGCCAGCAGTTTCCAAGGGGGCAACTCCTACAATGAGCAGTACTTC. Translated: CASSFQGGNSYNEQYF. The gene calls are TRBV7-3 and TRBJ2-1; 7 bases fit TRBD1. The DNA end favors TRBJ2-7, so the J call may be wrong. This CDR3 has 16 amino acids. Germline V gene data show CDR1 as SGHTA and CDR2 as FQGTGA.

DNA for the CDR3: TGCGCCAGCTCAGACGACAGGAGCTCCTACGAGCAGTACTTC. As protein: CASSDDRSSYEQYF. V usage is TRBV4-3 and J usage is TRBJ2-7; D may be TRBD1 (6 bases). This CDR3 is built from 14 residues. The V end was cut by 8 bases, the J end by 0 bases, with 14 bases between. Per the germline V gene, CDR1 is LGHNA and CDR2 is YSLEER.